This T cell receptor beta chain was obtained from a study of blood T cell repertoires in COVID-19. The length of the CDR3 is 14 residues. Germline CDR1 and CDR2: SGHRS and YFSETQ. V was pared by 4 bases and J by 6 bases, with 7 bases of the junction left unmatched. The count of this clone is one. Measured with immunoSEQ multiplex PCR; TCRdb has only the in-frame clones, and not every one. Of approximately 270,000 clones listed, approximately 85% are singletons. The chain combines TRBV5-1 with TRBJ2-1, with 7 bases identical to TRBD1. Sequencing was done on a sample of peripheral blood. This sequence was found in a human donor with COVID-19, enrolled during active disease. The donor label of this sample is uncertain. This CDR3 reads CASSPTGQSNEQFF. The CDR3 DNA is TGCGCCAGCAGCCCTACGGGACAGAGCAATGAGCAGTTCTTC.